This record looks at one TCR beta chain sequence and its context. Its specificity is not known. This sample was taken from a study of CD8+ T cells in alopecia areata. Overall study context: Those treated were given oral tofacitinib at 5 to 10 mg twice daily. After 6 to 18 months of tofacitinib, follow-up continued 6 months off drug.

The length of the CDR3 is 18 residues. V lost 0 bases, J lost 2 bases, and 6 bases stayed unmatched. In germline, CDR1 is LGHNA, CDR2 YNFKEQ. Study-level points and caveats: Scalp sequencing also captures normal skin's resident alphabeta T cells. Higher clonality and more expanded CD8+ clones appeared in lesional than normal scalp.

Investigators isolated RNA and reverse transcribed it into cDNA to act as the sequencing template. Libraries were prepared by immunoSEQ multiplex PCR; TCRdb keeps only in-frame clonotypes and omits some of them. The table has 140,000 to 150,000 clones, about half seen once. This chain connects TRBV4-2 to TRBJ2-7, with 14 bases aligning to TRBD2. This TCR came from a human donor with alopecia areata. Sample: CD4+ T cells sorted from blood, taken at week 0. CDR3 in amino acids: CASSQEGLAGVATYEQYF. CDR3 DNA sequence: TGTGCCAGCAGCCAAGAGGGACTAGCGGGAGTCGCGACCTACGAGCAGTACTTC.